The sequence of this T cell receptor (beta chain) was determined in a study of blood T cell repertoires in COVID-19. Study as a whole: Samples representing acute and convalescent COVID-19 were sourced from the United States, Italy and Spain. The cDNA or gDNA used as material had been derived from T cells, B-cell-depleted T cells, or PBMCs.

Methods used by the authors: Nucleated cell number was recorded as an estimate derived from reference gene primer amplification. This table comes from immunoSEQ multiplex PCR, and its TCRdb copy is limited to in-frame clones, with some not included. V and J calls and clone size are as listed in that table; D and trimming were resolved from the DNA. Of around 470,000 clones detected, 89% appear once; the ten largest clones hold around 0.92%. The CDR3 length is 15 residues. The germline gives CDR1 ENHRY, CDR2 SYGVKD. The junction had 11 bases not matched to a gene; V was cut back by 10 bases and J by 2 bases.

Sequencing was performed on peripheral blood. This receptor was taken from a man aged 18 to 29 with COVID-19, enrolled during active disease. The chain carries TRBV10-3 and TRBJ2-5, with TRBD1 matching 9 bases. This CDR3 reads CATMGGQGRQETQYF. Here the CDR3 DNA reads TGTGCCACCATGGGAGGACAGGGGCGACAAGAGACCCAGTACTTC.